These 15 T cell receptor beta chains came from one sample sequenced in a study of blood T cell repertoires in COVID-19. Assay: immunoSEQ multiplex PCR; the TCRdb copy retains only in-frame clones and omits some. The sample gives 270,000 or so clones, roughly nine tenths of which show up once; 3.5% to 5.5% is in the top ten. The sample was peripheral blood. These receptors originate from a middle-aged woman who had recovered from COVID-19.

The chain links TRBV12-3 or TRBV12-4 to TRBJ2-1; weak D call: TRBD1 (6 bases). This CDR3 has 13 amino acids. V shed 5 bases and J shed 8 bases, with 13 bases lying between them. The CDR3 DNA reads TGTGCCAGCAGTCGGGACATTGGCGATGAGCAGTTCTTC. It specifies CASSRDIGDEQFF.

This clone was recorded only once. This chain joins TRBV24-1 and TRBJ2-2, with 10 bases lining up with TRBD1. CDR3 size: 16 residues. After removal of 3 bases from V and 3 bases from J, the junction contained 3 bases not matched to a gene. Germline V gene sequence: CDR1 KGHDR, CDR2 SFDVKD. The DNA for the CDR3 is TGTGCCACCAGTGATCCAGGACAGGGGGACACCGGGGAGCTGTTTTTT. As protein: CATSDPGQGDTGELFF.

The CDR3 loop reads CASSRLAGLNEQYF. CDR3 nucleotides: TGCGCCAGCAGCCGACTAGCGGGGCTCAACGAGCAGTACTTC. The chain couples TRBV10-1 to TRBJ2-7; TRBD2 agrees at 11 bases. In germline, CDR1 is WNHNN, CDR2 SYGVQD (reference sequence). The V and J ends lost 6 bases and 5 bases, in that order; junction bases with no gene match: 6. This CDR3 region has 14 residues.

The V gene is TRBV7-9, the J gene TRBJ2-5; D remains ambiguous. The CDR3 is 11 residues long. Germline lookup yields CDR1 SEHNR and CDR2 FQNEAQ (reference sequence). V was pared by 1 base and J by 7 bases, with 4 bases between. CDR3 sequence reads: CASSLGGTQYF. CDR3 sequence (DNA): TGTGCCAGCAGCTTAGGAGGGACCCAGTACTTC.

The rearrangement joins TRBV6-5 to TRBJ1-2, with 7 positions matching TRBD1. The germline V gene has CDR1 MNHEY and CDR2 SVGAGI. The CDR3 extends over 15 amino acids. The V gene end was trimmed by 8 bases and the J gene end by 3 bases; junction bases not matched to a gene: 12. CDR3 in DNA: TGTGCCAGCGGGATAACAGGGGAAAGCTACTATGGCTACACCTTC. It is translated as CASGITGESYYGYTF.

V is TRBV11-2 and J is TRBJ2-7; TRBD2 matches at 7 bases. The CDR3 is 14 residues long. J lost 5 bases, V lost 0 bases, and 4 bases had no gene match. Germline-derived CDR1 and CDR2 are SGHAT and FQNNGV. The DNA of the CDR3 is TGTGCCAGCAGCTTAGAGTGGACTAGAAACGAGCAGTACTTC. This sequence encodes CASSLEWTRNEQYF.

The rearrangement links TRBV28 to TRBJ2-7; TRBD1 matches 12 bases. CDR3 length equals 15 residues. The germline V gene encodes CDR1 MDHEN and CDR2 SYDVKM. V lost 5 bases to trimming and J lost 5 bases; unmatched junction nucleotides: 7. The CDR3 bases are TGTGCCAGCAGTCCCCCGGGACAGGGGGCCCACGAGCAGTACTTC. Translating it yields CASSPPGQGAHEQYF.

This chain joins TRBV5-4 and TRBJ2-3, with D unresolved. The germline V gene encodes CDR1 SGHNT and CDR2 YYREEE (reference sequence). V lost 4 bases and J 0 bases, leaving 15 bases between the germline ends. CDR3 length equals 16 residues. The CDR3 nucleotides read TGTGCCAGCAGCATTCCACAGAAGCCTAGCACAGATACGCAGTATTTT. Translated: CASSIPQKPSTDTQYF.

The chain couples TRBV7-9 to TRBJ2-1, with D hard to call. There are 12 residues in the CDR3. Trimming removed 11 bases at V and 5 bases at J, with 13 bases between. Germline lookup yields CDR1 SEHNR and CDR2 FQNEAQ (reference sequence). The CDR3 loop reads CALANPNNEQFF. CDR3 DNA: TGTGCCCTCGCGAACCCCAACAATGAGCAGTTCTTC.

The chain couples TRBV11-2 to TRBJ2-3; D is unclear. The CDR3 loop spans 14 amino acids. Per germline, CDR1 SGHAT and CDR2 FQNNGV. Trimming took 3 bases from V and 4 from J, leaving 11 bases between them. The CDR3 region is CASSLARLADTQYF. In DNA form, the CDR3 reads TGTGCCAGCAGCTTGGCCAGGCTCGCAGATACGCAGTATTTT.

The V gene is TRBV28, the J gene TRBJ2-3, with D perhaps matching TRBD1 (6 bases). Trimming left V 5 bases short and J 2 bases short, with 17 bases between. The V gene's germline CDR1 is MDHEN and CDR2 SYDVKM. The CDR3 is 16 amino acids. This CDR3 reads CASSLTPEGVTDTQYF. The DNA for the CDR3 is TGTGCCAGCAGTCTAACCCCTGAGGGGGTCACAGATACGCAGTATTTT.

The CDR3 DNA sequence: TGTGCCAGCAGCTTGGGGGCCATCAAGCCCCAGCATTTT. It encodes CASSLGAIKPQHF. This chain uses TRBV5-6 with TRBJ1-5; D gene unclear. CDR3 size: 13 residues. V was clipped by 0 bases and J by 8 bases, with 9 bases between them. CDR1 SGHDT and CDR2 YYEEEE come from the germline V gene. The entire variable domain, with the rest obtained from reference TRBV5-6 and TRBJ1-5, is as follows: DAGVTQSPTHLIKTRGQQVTLRCSPKSGHDTVSWYQQALGQGPQFIFQYYEEEERQRGNFPDRFSGHQFPNYSSELNVNALLLGDSALYLCASSLGAIKPQHFGDGTRLSIL.

Note on this clone: Other DNA sequences in the same sample also yield this CDR3. The chain combines TRBV9 with TRBJ1-4; D gene unclear. V dropped 0 bases and J dropped 5 bases, with 8 bases sitting between them. The CDR3 extends over 14 amino acids. Germline values: CDR1 SGDLS, CDR2 YYNGEE. DNA for the CDR3: TGTGCCAGCAGCGTAGGCGGCACAAATGAAAAACTGTTTTTT. Amino acids: CASSVGGTNEKLFF.

This sequence joins TRBV14 and TRBJ2-4, with 10 nucleotides matching TRBD1. The CDR3 sequence is 15 residues long. V dropped 3 bases and J dropped 3; count of bases not matched to a gene: 2. Germline assignment: CDR1 SGHDN and CDR2 FVKESK. CDR3: CASSQTGGVKNIQYF. The CDR3 coding sequence is TGTGCCAGCAGCCAGACAGGGGGCGTCAAAAACATTCAGTACTTC. Supplemented by reference TRBV14 and TRBJ2-4, the full variable domain reads EAGVTQFPSHSVIEKGQTVTLRCDPISGHDNLYWYRRVMGKEIKFLLHFVKESKQDESGMPNNRFLAERTGGTYSTLKVQPAELEDSGVYFCASSQTGGVKNIQYFGAGTRLSVL.

V usage is TRBV5-8 and J usage is TRBJ2-5; D uncertain. Looked up from germline, CDR1 is SGHTS and CDR2 is YDEGEE. The CDR3 consists of 14 residues. The V end lost 0 bases, the J end lost 3 bases, and 9 bases lay between the germline ends. In DNA, the CDR3 is TGTGCCAGCAGCTTGGTAACTCGCGAAGAGACCCAGTACTTC. The encoded protein is CASSLVTREETQYF. Filled out from reference TRBV5-8 and TRBJ2-5, the complete variable domain reads EAGVTQSPTHLIKTRGQQATLRCSPISGHTSVYWYQQALGLGLQFLLWYDEGEERNRGNFPPRFSGRQFPNYSSELNVNALELEDSALYLCASSLVTREETQYFGPGTRLLVL.